These 23 T cell receptor beta chains share one sample of origin, sequenced in a study of breast tumors, draining lymph nodes, adjacent tissues (TCRdb year 2016). Lymph node samples were obtained from the axillary draining lymph nodes of breast cancer patients. To prepare the library, multiplex PCR was applied. TCRdb lists the instrument as Illumina HiSeq 2000. TCRdb trimmed the raw reads at Q25, called clones with MiXCR and kept productive beta chains. Under each unique CDR3 protein, matching rows form one entry showing the most common genes and DNA. This sample holds about 150,000 distinct CDR3 sequences; around 24% were observed only once. The ten largest clones represent about 2.4% of the sample. Material for sequencing was axillary lymph node tissue. The receptors stem from a female donor with breast cancer. Some clones in this sample may be carry-over from other donors' samples.

This clonotype was seen a few times. The V gene is TRBV4-3, the J gene TRBJ2-3; a possible D gene is TRBD1 (6 bases). The germline CDR1 and CDR2 sequences are LGHNA and YSLEER. V was shortened by 0 bases and J by 0 bases, with 13 bases between the two germline ends. The length of the CDR3 is 17 residues. CDR3 residues: CASSQEGAAVSTDTQYF. The CDR3 DNA reads as TGCGCCAGCAGCCAAGAGGGGGCGGCAGTTAGCACAGATACGCAGTATTTT.

This clonotype showed up many times. This sequence joins TRBV7-2 and TRBJ2-5, with D perhaps TRBD1 (6 bases). Per the germline V gene, CDR1 is SGHTA and CDR2 is FQGNSA. The CDR3 length is 14 residues. The V gene lost 3 bases and the J gene lost 3 bases, with 11 bases spanning the gap. CDR3 loop: CASSFTGTKETQYF. For the CDR3, the DNA is TGTGCCAGCAGCTTTACAGGGACAAAAGAGACCCAGTACTTC.

For this clonotype: No conserved phenylalanine or tryptophan ends this CDR3, so it is likely a read error. The chain uses TRBV27 and TRBJ2-3; unclear D gene. Germline values: CDR1 MNHEY, CDR2 SMNVEV (reference sequence). The CDR3 is 12 residues long. The CDR3 region is CASSPTSDTQYL. The CDR3, as DNA: TGTGCGAGCAGTCCCACCTCAGATACGCAGTATCTT.

The table lists this clonotype with many counts. This chain joins TRBV2 and TRBJ1-2, with D uncertain. This CDR3 has 14 residues. Trimming pared 3 bases from V and 9 bases from J, leaving 17 bases between. Germline loops: CDR1 SNHLY, CDR2 FYNNEI. DNA for the CDR3: TGTGCCAGCAGTGATCAGAGAACGATTTCGCGCTACACCTTC. It is translated as CASSDQRTISRYTF.

This clonotype has a count of ten or more. The chain uses TRBV4-3 and TRBJ2-7; maybe TRBD1 (5 bases). V lost 0 bases to trimming and J lost 4 bases, with 16 bases between them. Germline CDR1 and CDR2: LGHNA and YSLEER. The CDR3 has 16 residues. The CDR3 spells CASSQERQRVRYEQYF. CDR3 DNA sequence: TGCGCCAGCAGCCAAGAGAGACAGAGAGTAAGATACGAGCAGTACTTC.

This clonotype has more than one count but fewer than ten. The rearrangement uses TRBV12-3 or TRBV12-4 and TRBJ2-5, with 8 bases matching TRBD2. The V gene end was trimmed by 4 bases and the J gene end by 5 bases; junction bases not matched to a gene: 6. The CDR3 consists of 14 residues. The CDR3 here is CASSSSGRMETQYF. CDR3 DNA: TGTGCCAGCAGTTCCAGCGGGAGAATGGAGACCCAGTACTTC.

This clonotype was recorded a few times. The genes are TRBV28 and TRBJ1-2; no firm D call. This CDR3 is 16 amino acids long. Trimming removed 6 bases from V and 4 bases from J, with 21 bases in between. Germline assignment: CDR1 MDHEN and CDR2 SYDVKM. The CDR3 sequence is CASSSPTWRGGYGYTF. Here the CDR3 DNA reads TGTGCCAGCAGCTCCCCTACCTGGCGGGGTGGCTATGGCTACACCTTC.

This clonotype was seen a handful of times. This chain uses TRBV18 with TRBJ1-5; D remains unclear. CDR1 and CDR2 from the germline V gene are KGHSH and LQKENI. This CDR3 comprises 13 residues. V was shortened by 0 bases and J by 9 bases, with 9 bases between the two germline ends. CDR3 amino acids: CASSPPPGGPQHF. For the CDR3, the DNA is TGTGCCAGCTCACCACCACCAGGTGGGCCCCAGCATTTT.

This chain links TRBV6-1 with TRBJ2-5, with D maybe TRBD2 (6 bases). V lost 3 bases and J lost 1, with 9 bases in between. The CDR3 is made up of 14 amino acids. CDR1 and CDR2 from the germline V gene are MNHNS and SASEGT. CDR3 sequence: CASSELGGQETQYF. The CDR3 DNA sequence: TGTGCCAGCAGTGAGTTGGGGGGCCAAGAGACCCAGTACTTC.

The genes are TRBV7-9 and TRBJ2-3; tentatively, D is TRBD2 (6 bases). V shed 7 bases and J shed 0 bases, with 14 bases lying between them. The CDR3 spans 15 residues. Per germline, CDR1 SEHNR and CDR2 FQNEAQ (reference sequence). CDR3 DNA: TGTGCCAGCACCAATTGGGGGACTAGCACAGATACGCAGTATTTT. Translation gives CASTNWGTSTDTQYF.

This chain uses TRBV20-1 with TRBJ2-1; 7 positions match TRBD2. Germline assignment: CDR1 DFQATT and CDR2 SNEGSKA (reference sequence). J was trimmed by 3 bases and V by 4 bases; bases with no gene match: 9. CDR3 size: 15 residues. CDR3 in DNA: TGCAGTGCTAACCCAGCGGGCGGGGGCTACAATGAGCAGTTCTTC. Translated, it gives CSANPAGGGYNEQFF.

At least ten counts were recorded for this clonotype. The chain recombines TRBV29-1 with TRBJ2-7, with D maybe TRBD2 (5 bases). The germline V gene has CDR1 SQVTM and CDR2 ANQGSEA. Trimming shortened V by 1 base and J by 0 bases, and 10 bases separated the two germline ends. The CDR3 consists of 14 residues. The CDR3 is CSVEGGSSSYEQYF. CDR3 nucleotides: TGCAGCGTTGAAGGCGGGTCGAGCTCCTACGAGCAGTACTTC.

This clonotype appeared many times. The CDR3 sequence: CSARDPRNLGEQYF. CDR3 nucleotides: TGCAGTGCTAGAGATCCACGGAATTTAGGGGAGCAGTACTTC. The genes are TRBV20-1 and TRBJ2-7; D call uncertain. V lost 0 bases and J 7 bases, leaving 16 bases between the germline ends. The CDR3 has 14 residues. Germline V lookup: CDR1 DFQATT, CDR2 SNEGSKA (reference sequence).

The rearrangement links TRBV2 to TRBJ2-5, with 12 bases that match TRBD1. The V gene end was trimmed by 5 bases and the J gene end by 4 bases; junction bases not matched to a gene: 8. Germline V gene lookup returns CDR1 SNHLY and CDR2 FYNNEI. This CDR3 contains 16 residues. Here the CDR3 reads CASSSGQGAAVETQYF. The CDR3, as DNA: TGTGCCAGCAGTTCGGGACAGGGGGCAGCGGTAGAGACCCAGTACTTC. The whole variable domain, remainder taken from reference TRBV2 and TRBJ2-5, is EPEVTQTPSHQVTQMGQEVILRCVPISNHLYFYWYRQILGQKVEFLVSFYNNEISEKSEIFDDQFSVERPDGSNFTLKIRSTKLEDSAMYFCASSSGQGAAVETQYFGPGTRLLVL.

In its sample, this clonotype was seen many times. The CDR3 here is CASSGDRAKVQFF. CDR3 nucleotide sequence: TGTGCCAGCAGCGGAGACAGGGCTAAGGTGCAGTTCTTC. This chain links TRBV2 with TRBJ2-1; 7 bases line up with TRBD1. CDR1 SNHLY and CDR2 FYNNEI come from the germline V gene. The CDR3 loop spans 13 amino acids. The V segment lost 6 bases and the J segment 12 bases; nucleotides outside the gene matches: 11.

This clonotype was counted many times. V is TRBV4-3 and J is TRBJ2-3; D is undetermined. The CDR3 length is 13 residues. Trimming pared 0 bases from V and 4 bases from J, leaving 5 bases between. Per the germline V gene, CDR1 is LGHNA and CDR2 is YSLEER. The CDR3 bases are TGCGCCAGCAGCCAAGACTGGCCAGATACGCAGTATTTT. It specifies CASSQDWPDTQYF.

This clonotype was recorded many times. This chain joins TRBV6-5 and TRBJ2-1; TRBD2 aligns across 14 bases. J gave up 7 bases and V 5 bases, and 7 bases lay outside the gene matches. Germline lookup yields CDR1 MNHEY and CDR2 SVGAGI. The CDR3 is made up of 16 amino acids. The CDR3 region has the DNA TGTGCCAGCAGTCGCGGACTAGCGGGAGGTGTAAATGAGCAGTTCTTC. As protein: CASSRGLAGGVNEQFF.

This clonotype was counted ten times or more. This chain links TRBV7-2 with TRBJ1-2, with D possibly being TRBD1 (6 bases). V lost 1 base, J lost 6 bases, and 12 bases lay in between. The CDR3 is 14 residues long. Germline lookup yields CDR1 SGHTA and CDR2 FQGNSA. CDR3 amino acids: CASSLDRERNGYTF. The CDR3 region has the DNA TGTGCCAGCAGCTTAGACAGGGAGCGAAATGGCTACACCTTC. Combining the CDR3 with reference TRBV7-2 and TRBJ1-2 gives the whole variable domain GAGVSQSPSNKVTEKGKDVELRCDPISGHTALYWYRQSLGQGLEFLIYFQGNSAPDKSGLPSDRFSAERTGGSVSTLTIQRTQQEDSAVYLCASSLDRERNGYTFGSGTRLTVV.

This clonotype was detected many times. The V and J genes are TRBV12-3 or TRBV12-4 and TRBJ2-3; tentatively, D is TRBD1 (6 bases). The V and J ends lost 6 bases and 2 bases respectively, with 12 bases between them. The CDR3 is 14 residues long. The CDR3 reads CASRDGQFTDTQYF. Here the CDR3 DNA reads TGTGCCAGCAGGGACGGACAGTTCACAGATACGCAGTATTTT.

The table lists this clonotype with many counts. This chain connects TRBV20-1 to TRBJ2-1; D gene uncertain. CDR3 length equals 10 residues. Germline CDR1 reads DFQATT; CDR2 reads SNEGSKA (reference sequence). The V gene lost 3 bases and the J gene lost 5 bases, with 2 bases spanning the gap. The CDR3 spells CSASDNEQFF. The CDR3 nucleotides are TGCAGTGCTAGCGACAATGAGCAGTTCTTC.

In this sample, this clonotype turned up many times. This chain links TRBV4-1 with TRBJ2-5; no definite D call. The V end was cut by 3 bases, the J end by 4 bases, with 12 bases between. This CDR3 contains 14 residues. Germline V lookup: CDR1 MGHRA, CDR2 YSYEKL. CDR3 nucleotides: TGCGCCAGCAGCCACGAAGGGTGGGGAGAGACCCAGTACTTC. Translation: CASSHEGWGETQYF.

The J gene is TRBJ2-4, the V gene TRBV12-3 or TRBV12-4, with 13 positions matching TRBD2. CDR3 size: 17 residues. The trim removed 7 bases at V and 0 bases at J, leaving 6 bases unmatched. The CDR3 here is CASTLGLAGSAKNIQYF. The CDR3 nucleotides are TGTGCCAGCACCCTGGGACTAGCGGGATCAGCCAAAAACATTCAGTACTTC.

This clonotype was seen ten or more times. The V call is TRBV6-6, the J call TRBJ1-5; D gene ambiguous. Trimming shortened V by 2 bases and J by 3 bases, and 5 bases separated the two germline ends. Germline-derived CDR1 and CDR2 are MNHNY and SVGAGI (reference sequence). This CDR3 spans 13 amino acids. The CDR3 nucleotides read TGTGCCAGCAGTTACGGGCCCAATCAGCCCCAGCATTTT. The encoded protein is CASSYGPNQPQHF.